The rows below give T cell receptor beta chains drawn from one sample of a study of cytomegalovirus exposure and HLA in healthy donors. The data were produced by immunoSEQ multiplex PCR, yet TCRdb's version contains in-frame clones alone and is incomplete. The table includes about 65,000 clones, about 94% detected once. Sequenced: PBMCs. The receptors were gathered from a man aged 18 to 29 in good health and CMV-seropositive. The CDR3 runs from the conserved cysteine through the conserved F or W. Each record gives: V gene, D gene, CDR3 protein. A D gene is named only where the DNA matches it firmly.

v_gene: TRBV11-2
d_gene: TRBD1
CDR3aa: CASRPNRGSYNEQFF

v_gene: TRBV6-5
d_gene: NA
CDR3aa: CASMRETQYF

v_gene: TRBV7-9
d_gene: TRBD2
CDR3aa: CASSSPGTSGRDEQFF

v_gene: TRBV6-1
d_gene: NA
CDR3aa: CASSEAFSYTEAFF

v_gene: TRBV7-8
d_gene: TRBD2
CDR3aa: CASSFDPALGLDLDTQYF

v_gene: TRBV5-4
d_gene: NA
CDR3aa: CASSLGSGDFSYEQYF

v_gene: TRBV27
d_gene: NA
CDR3aa: CASSHGGQQHQPQHF

v_gene: TRBV20-1
d_gene: NA
CDR3aa: CSARTVTEAFF

v_gene: TRBV4-3
d_gene: NA
CDR3aa: CASSQGSGDYGYTF

v_gene: TRBV28
d_gene: NA
CDR3aa: CASSTPQLPNEQYF

v_gene: TRBV12-5
d_gene: TRBD2
CDR3aa: CASSPWGGGLTDTQYF

v_gene: TRBV18
d_gene: NA
CDR3aa: CASSPRFDSTDNEQFF

v_gene: TRBV6-4
d_gene: NA
CDR3aa: CASSDSGGPSYNEQFF

v_gene: TRBV27
d_gene: NA
CDR3aa: CASSLRGSNQPQHF

v_gene: TRBV4-1
d_gene: NA
CDR3aa: CASSLRTANTGELFF

v_gene: TRBV11-2
d_gene: NA
CDR3aa: CASSFLRWYDTGELFF

v_gene: TRBV4-1
d_gene: TRBD1
CDR3aa: CASSPHLFGTGGLEAFF

v_gene: TRBV6-6
d_gene: NA
CDR3aa: CASSYLNSPLHF

v_gene: TRBV4-1
d_gene: TRBD1
CDR3aa: CASSQPITGDYGYTF

v_gene: TRBV6-5
d_gene: TRBD1
CDR3aa: CASGKTGGAGQPQHF

v_gene: TRBV7-9
d_gene: TRBD1
CDR3aa: CASSLDGTGDGYTF

v_gene: TRBV2
d_gene: NA
CDR3aa: CASSGQNRDEQFF

v_gene: TRBV7-9
d_gene: NA
CDR3aa: CASSPGLANYGYTF

v_gene: TRBV27
d_gene: NA
CDR3aa: CASSFISGVGPQHF

v_gene: TRBV18
d_gene: NA
CDR3aa: CASSPAGTSPELFF

v_gene: TRBV19
d_gene: TRBD1
CDR3aa: CASSARSRDRRGYGYTF

v_gene: TRBV2
d_gene: NA
CDR3aa: CASSRGTSETYEQYF

v_gene: TRBV11-1
d_gene: NA
CDR3aa: CASSLQGNIQYF

v_gene: TRBV7-8
d_gene: TRBD1
CDR3aa: CASSLPTGYGYTF

v_gene: TRBV7-2
d_gene: TRBD1
CDR3aa: CASSRKGQGEKFF

v_gene: TRBV5-1
d_gene: TRBD2
CDR3aa: CASSDPGLAGTIEQFF

v_gene: TRBV6-6
d_gene: NA
CDR3aa: CASSSEPRSAFF

v_gene: TRBV28
d_gene: TRBD1
CDR3aa: CASSFPGTGSEQYF

v_gene: TRBV27
d_gene: NA
CDR3aa: CASSSYTGELFF

v_gene: TRBV19
d_gene: NA
CDR3aa: CASSMAQDRQPQHF

v_gene: TRBV27
d_gene: TRBD1
CDR3aa: CASSRRTGSSYNSPLHF